This T cell receptor beta chain comes out of a study of T cells in Graves' hyperthyroidism and ophthalmopathy. General observations from the study: Most thyroid-expanded clonotypes above 0.001 were also found in blood.

RNA transcripts yielded amplified TCR beta CDR3 regions. HTBI primers were employed in a first-round RT-PCR of the TCR CDR3. In TCRdb, the multiplex PCR reads were re-called with MiXCR into one record per CDR3 protein. The table records approximately 700,000 distinct CDR3 sequences, less than 20% of them present only once. This clonotype occurred many times. Its antigen is currently unknown. Diagnoses were established using clinical symptoms, serum thyroxine and TRAb, thyroid ultrasound and orbital computed tomography. CDR1 MNHNS and CDR2 SASEGT come from the germline V gene. V lost 1 base and J lost 4, with 13 bases in between. The CDR3 contains 15 residues.

The receptor was isolated from a man aged 18 to 29 with Graves' hyperthyroidism. Sequenced input: blood. V and J are TRBV6-1 and TRBJ1-1; the D is unclear. Written as DNA, the CDR3 is TGTGCCAGCAGTGAAGTGGGAGCCCGGGGCACTGAAGCTTTCTTT. Amino acid sequence: CASSEVGARGTEAFF.